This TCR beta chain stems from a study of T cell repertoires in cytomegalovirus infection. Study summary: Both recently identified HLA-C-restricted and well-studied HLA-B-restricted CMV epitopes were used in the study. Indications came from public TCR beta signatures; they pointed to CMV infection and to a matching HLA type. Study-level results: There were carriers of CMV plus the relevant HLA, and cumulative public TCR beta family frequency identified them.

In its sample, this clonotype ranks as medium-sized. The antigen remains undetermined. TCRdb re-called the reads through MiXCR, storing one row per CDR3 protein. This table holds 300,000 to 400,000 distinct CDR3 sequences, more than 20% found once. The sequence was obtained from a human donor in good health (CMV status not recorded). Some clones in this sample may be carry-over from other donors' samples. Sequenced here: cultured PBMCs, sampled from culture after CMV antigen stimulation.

CDR3 residues: CASSFHTDTQYF. The CDR3, as DNA: TGTGCCAGCAGCTTCCACACAGATACGCAGTATTTT. V is TRBV7-2 and J is TRBJ2-3; D call uncertain. The V gene's germline CDR1 is SGHTA and CDR2 FQGNSA. The CDR3 consists of 12 residues. Trimming pared 3 bases from V and 2 bases from J, leaving 3 bases between.